The 32 T cell receptor beta chains below all came from one sample that was sequenced in a study of CD8+CD57+ T cells in acquired aplastic anemia. Before being chosen for sequencing, patients had shown CD8+CD57+ cell expansion by flow cytometry. Genomic DNA templated the TCR beta VDJ and CDR3 profiling. Each CDR3 protein gets one entry after TCRdb re-called the reads with MiXCR. The sample lists 160,000 or so distinct CDR3 sequences, less than 50% occurring once. What was sequenced was sorted CD4+, CD8+, or CD8+CD57+ T cells (not recorded which) from PBMCs. Receptors originate from a human donor with aplastic anemia.

The chain combines TRBV7-9 with TRBJ2-7, with D perhaps TRBD1 (6 bases). Germline V gene data show CDR1 as SEHNR and CDR2 as FQNEAQ (reference sequence). CDR3 length equals 15 residues. V shed 0 bases and J shed 2 bases, with 11 bases lying between them. The CDR3 loop is CASSLALDRPYEQYF. DNA of the CDR3: TGTGCCAGCAGCTTAGCCTTGGACAGACCCTACGAGCAGTACTTC.

This clonotype has ten or more counts. The gene calls are TRBV6-5 and TRBJ1-2, with unresolved D. The CDR3 is made up of 14 amino acids. Germline CDR1 is MNHEY and CDR2 is SVGAGI. V dropped 6 bases and J dropped 4 bases, with 15 bases sitting between them. The CDR3 sequence: CASRTVWGSYGYTF. In DNA form, the CDR3 reads TGTGCCAGCAGGACCGTGTGGGGTTCCTATGGCTACACCTTC.

At least ten counts were recorded for this clonotype. This chain connects TRBV12-3 or TRBV12-4 to TRBJ2-3; the D is unclear. Deletions cut 3 bases from V and 2 bases from J, with 9 bases between. The CDR3 sequence is 14 residues long. Written as DNA, the CDR3 is TGTGCCAGCAGTTTCGTTAGTTCCACAGATACGCAGTATTTT. It specifies CASSFVSSTDTQYF.

This clonotype occurred many times. V and J are TRBV29-1 and TRBJ1-1, with D possibly matching TRBD1 (6 bases). This CDR3 comprises 13 residues. Germline V CDR1 and CDR2: SQVTM, ANQGSEA. The germline V and J ends were trimmed by 7 bases and 3 bases, with 15 bases remaining between them. CDR3 region: CSAGRPGDTEAFF. CDR3 coding DNA: TGCAGCGCCGGCCGTCCAGGGGACACTGAAGCTTTCTTT.

The chain joins TRBV10-3 to TRBJ2-3; TRBD2 matches 8 bases. From germline, CDR1 is ENHRY and CDR2 SYGVKD. This CDR3 has 18 amino acids. J gave up 5 bases and V 0 bases, and 13 bases lay outside the gene matches. This CDR3 reads CAISESRLAGPRKDTQYF. The CDR3, as DNA: TGTGCCATCAGTGAGTCGAGGCTAGCGGGTCCTAGGAAAGATACGCAGTATTTT.

In regard to this clonotype: At one boundary the junction diverges from the germline segment, which might be a read error. The CDR3 here is CASSGTSGSYEQYF. In DNA form, the CDR3 reads TGTGCCAGCAGTGGGACTAGCGGCTCCTACGAGCAGTACTTC. V usage is TRBV10-3 and J usage is TRBJ2-7, with 11 bases matching TRBD2. Germline values: CDR1 ENHRY, CDR2 SYGVKD. The CDR3 is made up of 14 amino acids.

This chain connects TRBV7-2 to TRBJ2-5, with D hard to call. Germline CDR1 reads SGHTA; CDR2 reads FQGNSA. Trimming left V 1 base short and J 5 bases short, with 8 bases between. The CDR3 consists of 13 residues. Written as DNA, the CDR3 is TGTGCCAGCAGCTTAGAACCTCGGGAGACCCAGTACTTC. The encoded protein is CASSLEPRETQYF.

Turning to this clonotype: Just one base apart from a much larger clone, this may be a read error. This sequence joins TRBV27 and TRBJ2-5; unclear D gene. Germline CDR1 and CDR2: MNHEY and SMNVEV (reference sequence). This CDR3 has 13 amino acids. V was cut by 6 bases and J by 3 bases, with 11 bases left in between. As DNA, the CDR3 is TGTGCCAGCAGATTAAGCCAGGAAGAGACCCAGTACTTC. It translates to CASRLSQEETQYF.

A few counts support this clonotype. J is TRBJ2-7 and V is TRBV5-6; 13 nucleotides agree with TRBD2. Germline values: CDR1 SGHDT, CDR2 YYEEEE. V lost 3 bases and J lost 2; bases outside the gene matches: 11. CDR3 length equals 18 residues. The CDR3 DNA sequence: TGTGCCAGCAGCTCCCCCCGACTAGCGGGAGGCCGAGCCTACGAGCAGTACTTC. Protein sequence: CASSSPRLAGGRAYEQYF.

The genes are TRBV9 and TRBJ2-7; D possibly corresponds to TRBD2 (6 bases). The CDR3 is 15 residues long. The germline V gene encodes CDR1 SGDLS and CDR2 YYNGEE. V gave up 5 bases and J gave up 1 base, with 16 bases separating them. CDR3: CASSEWGRGSYEQYF. The DNA of the CDR3 is TGTGCCAGCAGTGAGTGGGGACGGGGGTCCTACGAGCAGTACTTC. Full variable domain (missing parts from reference TRBV9 and TRBJ2-7): DSGVTQTPKHLITATGQRVTLRCSPRSGDLSVYWYQQSLDQGLQFLIQYYNGEERAKGNILERFSAQQFPDLHSELNLSSLELGDSALYFCASSEWGRGSYEQYFGPGTRLTVT.

This clonotype occurred once. Mismatch with germline at one junction end may stem from a read error. This sequence joins TRBV20-1 and TRBJ1-1, with 7 bases lining up with TRBD1. The CDR3 has 15 amino acids. The germline V gene has CDR1 DFQATT and CDR2 SNEGSKA (reference sequence). This chain's CDR3 is CSAGDRVRMNTEAFF. The CDR3 bases are TGCAGTGCTGGAGACAGGGTGAGGATGAACACCGAAGCTTTCTTT.

At least ten counts were recorded for this clonotype. The chain has TRBV6-1 and TRBJ2-1; possibly TRBD1 or TRBD2 for D (5 bases each). The germline CDR1 and CDR2 sequences are MNHNS and SASEGT. The ends were cut back, 7 bases at V and 0 bases at J, with 19 bases in the middle. The CDR3 has 17 amino acids. The CDR3 coding sequence is TGTGCCAGCACCTCCCCCGCGCAGAGGGGCTCCTACAATGAGCAGTTCTTC. Translation gives CASTSPAQRGSYNEQFF.

The chain links TRBV24-1 to TRBJ2-1, with TRBD2 identical over 9 bases. Losses at the gene ends were 5 bases for V and 4 bases for J; bases not matched to a gene: 5. Germline CDR1 reads KGHDR; CDR2 reads SFDVKD. CDR3 length equals 15 residues. CDR3 region: CATSVAGGAYNEQFF. In DNA, the CDR3 is TGTGCCACCAGTGTCGCGGGGGGGGCATACAATGAGCAGTTCTTC.

This clonotype was recorded a few times. An end of the junction does not agree with germline; a read error may underlie this. The chain recombines TRBV5-6 with TRBJ2-1; perhaps TRBD2 as D (5 bases). Germline CDR1 and CDR2: SGHDT and YYEEEE. This CDR3 is built from 15 residues. The CDR3 DNA reads as TGTGCCAGCAGCTGGTTCGGGGAAAGTGGCGATGATCAGTTCTTC. This encodes CASSWFGESGDDQFF.

At least ten counts were recorded for this clonotype. The J gene is TRBJ1-5, the V gene TRBV20-1, with D perhaps TRBD1 (5 bases). V shed 4 bases and J shed 0 bases, with 22 bases lying between them. Germline CDR1 is DFQATT and CDR2 is SNEGSKA (reference sequence). CDR3 size: 18 residues. The CDR3 coding sequence is TGCAGTGCTACGGGGACTCCTAAGAGGTCGTATAGCAATCAGCCCCAGCATTTT. This encodes CSATGTPKRSYSNQPQHF.

This clonotype was seen repeatedly, ten times or more. The genes are TRBV6-6 and TRBJ1-1; D may be TRBD1 (5 bases). In germline, CDR1 is MNHNY, CDR2 SVGAGI (reference sequence). This CDR3 has 14 residues. V was trimmed by 2 bases and J by 3 bases, leaving 10 bases between them. DNA for the CDR3: TGTGCCAGCAGTTACCCAGACAGCTACACTGAAGCTTTCTTT. It encodes CASSYPDSYTEAFF.

A few counts support this clonotype. The chain joins TRBV2 to TRBJ1-3; TRBD1 agrees at 8 bases. Germline V CDR1 and CDR2: SNHLY, FYNNEI. Unmatched junction bases numbered 8, after V lost 7 bases and J lost 3 bases. There are 15 residues in the CDR3. CDR3 residues: CASTGQGAGGNTIYF. As DNA, the CDR3 is TGTGCCAGCACAGGACAGGGCGCAGGTGGAAACACCATATATTTT.

In its sample, this clonotype was seen many times. This chain links TRBV7-3 with TRBJ1-2; 9 nucleotides match TRBD1. Trimming removed 6 bases from V and 7 bases from J; junction bases left unmatched: 9. The CDR3 covers 14 residues. The germline V gene has CDR1 SGHTA and CDR2 FQGTGA. CDR3 nucleotide sequence: TGTGCCAGCAGTCCCGGGACAGGGCGCGGTGGCTACACCTTC. This sequence encodes CASSPGTGRGGYTF.

This clonotype was seen once. The V gene is TRBV7-8, the J gene TRBJ1-4, with D tentatively TRBD1 (6 bases). The CDR3 length is 13 residues. V was clipped by 3 bases and J by 11 bases, with 13 bases between them. The germline gives CDR1 SGHVS, CDR2 FQNEAQ. The CDR3: CASSFPQGGKLFF. DNA of the CDR3: TGTGCCAGCAGCTTCCCACAGGGTGGGAAACTGTTTTTT.

This clonotype was seen many times. The genes are TRBV19 and TRBJ1-1; D is possibly TRBD1 (5 bases). The CDR3 covers 15 residues. Trimming took off 5 bases at V and 3 bases at J, with 16 bases between the two ends. Looked up from germline, CDR1 is LNHDA and CDR2 is SQIVND (reference sequence). CDR3 nucleotide sequence: TGTGCCAGTAGTCATGAGCCCCAGGGACACACTGAAGCTTTCTTT. Its translation: CASSHEPQGHTEAFF.

This chain links TRBV19 with TRBJ2-1; a possible D gene is TRBD2 (6 bases). V was shortened by 6 bases and J by 9 bases, with 15 bases between the two germline ends. Germline CDR1 and CDR2: LNHDA and SQIVND (reference sequence). CDR3 length: 13 amino acids. Written as DNA, the CDR3 is TGTGCCAGTAGGTGGACTAACGGGGGTGAGCAGTTCTTC. Its translation is CASRWTNGGEQFF.

This clonotype was seen at least ten times. The rearrangement uses TRBV20-1 and TRBJ2-5; 11 bases are shared with TRBD2. The CDR3 extends over 16 amino acids. J gave up 5 bases and V 0 bases, and 8 bases lay outside the gene matches. Germline loops: CDR1 DFQATT, CDR2 SNEGSKA (reference sequence). The CDR3 DNA reads as TGCAGTGCTAGAGATAATAGCGGGAGGGCCGGTGAGACCCAGTACTTC. Its translation is CSARDNSGRAGETQYF.

This clonotype has a handful of counts. The rearrangement uses TRBV20-1 and TRBJ2-5; either TRBD1 or TRBD2 may supply D (5 bases each). V lost 0 bases, J lost 6 bases, and 11 bases lay in between. The CDR3 spans 13 residues. The germline V gene encodes CDR1 DFQATT and CDR2 SNEGSKA (reference sequence). The CDR3 protein is CSARDMGEQTQYF. CDR3 sequence (DNA): TGCAGTGCTAGAGATATGGGGGAACAGACCCAGTACTTC.

Ten or more counts support this clonotype. V gene TRBV9 combines with J gene TRBJ1-2, with a weak D call TRBD1 (5 bases). Germline V gene sequence: CDR1 SGDLS, CDR2 YYNGEE. Trimming removed 0 bases from V and 6 bases from J, with 18 bases in between. There are 16 residues in the CDR3. CDR3 loop: CASSVAPTRQGDGYTF. In DNA, the CDR3 is TGTGCCAGCAGCGTAGCTCCCACTCGGCAGGGCGATGGCTACACCTTC.

This chain connects TRBV19 to TRBJ2-2; D is perhaps TRBD1 (5 bases). The V gene's germline CDR1 is LNHDA and CDR2 SQIVND (reference sequence). The CDR3 length is 14 residues. V was clipped by 0 bases and J by 6 bases, with 8 bases between them. The CDR3 here is CASSIDRDPGELFF. DNA for the CDR3: TGTGCCAGTAGTATAGACAGGGATCCCGGGGAGCTGTTTTTT.

The J gene is TRBJ2-5, the V gene TRBV24-1; possible D gene TRBD1, 6 bases. Germline lookup yields CDR1 KGHDR and CDR2 SFDVKD. This CDR3 region has 15 residues. With 4 bases removed from V and 0 bases from J, the gap between germline ends came to 11 bases. Here the CDR3 reads CATSDDGQNQETQYF. CDR3 coding DNA: TGTGCCACCAGTGACGACGGACAGAACCAAGAGACCCAGTACTTC.

The chain couples TRBV9 to TRBJ2-5; D unclear. Per the germline V gene, CDR1 is SGDLS and CDR2 is YYNGEE. Trimming took off 2 bases at V and 5 bases at J, with 10 bases between the two ends. The CDR3 length is 13 residues. CDR3 in DNA: TGTGCCAGCAGCGTTCATGTGGGTGAGACCCAGTACTTC. Protein sequence: CASSVHVGETQYF. Using reference TRBV9 and TRBJ2-5 for the parts outside the CDR3, the full variable domain is DSGVTQTPKHLITATGQRVTLRCSPRSGDLSVYWYQQSLDQGLQFLIQYYNGEERAKGNILERFSAQQFPDLHSELNLSSLELGDSALYFCASSVHVGETQYFGPGTRLLVL.

A single count supports this clonotype. The chain is built from TRBV2 and TRBJ2-5, with 8 bases aligning to TRBD1. CDR1 is SNHLY and CDR2 is FYNNEI in the germline V gene. The CDR3 runs 15 residues. Trimming cost V 6 bases and J 1 base; bases outside gene matches: 7. The CDR3: CASSPVDRAQETQYF. For the CDR3, the DNA is TGTGCCAGCAGCCCCGTGGACAGGGCCCAAGAGACCCAGTACTTC. Drawing the rest from reference TRBV2 and TRBJ2-5, the complete variable domain is EPEVTQTPSHQVTQMGQEVILRCVPISNHLYFYWYRQILGQKVEFLVSFYNNEISEKSEIFDDQFSVERPDGSNFTLKIRSTKLEDSAMYFCASSPVDRAQETQYFGPGTRLLVL.

This clonotype was observed a handful of times. CDR3 loop: CASSLGQNNEQFF. The CDR3 bases are TGTGCCAGCAGCTTGGGACAGAACAATGAGCAGTTCTTC. V is TRBV7-6 and J is TRBJ2-1, with 7 bases aligning to TRBD1. The germline V gene encodes CDR1 SGHVS and CDR2 FNYEAQ. The CDR3 totals 13 residues. The junction had 1 base not matched to a gene; V was cut back by 3 bases and J by 5 bases.

The genes are TRBV6-2 or TRBV6-3 and TRBJ1-2, with D possibly matching TRBD1 (6 bases). The V end was cut by 1 base, the J end by 4 bases, with 16 bases between. The CDR3 length is 16 residues. Germline V gene data show CDR1 as MNHEY and CDR2 as SVGEGT. For the CDR3, the DNA is TGTGCCAGCAGTTACTTGAGTGCAGGGGCCATCTATGGCTACACCTTC. This encodes CASSYLSAGAIYGYTF.

The V call is TRBV13, the J call TRBJ2-1; 8 nucleotides match TRBD2. The CDR3 has 15 residues. Germline-derived CDR1 and CDR2 are PRHDT and FYEKMQ (reference sequence). With 2 bases clipped from V and 4 bases from J, the junction kept 4 bases outside the gene matches. CDR3 loop: CASSLTSGGYNEQFF. Here the CDR3 DNA reads TGTGCCAGCAGCTTAACCAGCGGGGGTTACAATGAGCAGTTCTTC.

On this clonotype: One end of the junction fails to match germline, which may point to a read error. The chain is built from TRBV10-3 and TRBJ2-6; maybe TRBD1 (5 bases). CDR3 length: 12 residues. CDR1 is ENHRY, CDR2 SYGVKD, per germline. CDR3 coding DNA: TGTGCCCTGAGCTCTGGGGCCAACGTCCTGACCTTC. Amino acids: CALSSGANVLTF.